This TCR beta chain was found in a study of T cell repertoires in cytomegalovirus infection. Study in general: Indications of both CMV infection and matching HLA type were provided by public TCR beta signatures. Study-level findings and limits: The cumulative frequency of public TCR beta families identified carriers of CMV plus the relevant HLA. Clonotype analysis showed dominance of the ex vivo response by HLA-C-restricted CMV-specific TCR beta clonotypes.

The sample holds many counts of this clonotype. The antigen is undetermined. A single record per CDR3 protein comes from TCRdb applying MiXCR to the reads. The sample carries about 130,000 distinct CDR3 sequences, 7% to 9.5% recorded once. The V segment lost 3 bases and the J segment 2 bases; nucleotides outside the gene matches: 6. Germline-derived CDR1 and CDR2 are SGHTA and FQGNSA. The CDR3 loop spans 17 amino acids. Sequencing was performed on PBMCs. J is TRBJ2-5 and V is TRBV7-2; 13 positions agree with TRBD2. This TCR was recovered from a human donor in good health (CMV status not recorded). Some clones in this sample may be carry-over from other donors' samples. CDR3: CASSFRGLAGLQETQYF. In DNA form, the CDR3 reads TGTGCCAGCAGCTTCCGGGGACTAGCGGGGTTACAAGAGACCCAGTACTTC.